The 28 T cell receptor beta chains below all came from one sample that was sequenced in a study of T cell changes during pregnancy in multiple sclerosis. Some clones are missing from TCRdb's copy, which holds only in-frame ones; the method was immunoSEQ multiplex PCR. The data contain about 40,000 clones, 75% to 95% of them singletons. This sample comprised CD4+ T cells from peripheral blood mononuclear cells, obtained in the third trimester of pregnancy. These receptors all stem from a female donor with multiple sclerosis, enrolled in a pregnancy study.

CDR3 loop: CAWGTGGSSHEQFF. The CDR3, as DNA: TGTGCCTGGGGGACAGGGGGCTCTTCCCATGAGCAGTTCTTC. The chain carries TRBV30 and TRBJ2-1; 12 nucleotides agree with TRBD1. From germline, CDR1 is GTSNPN and CDR2 SVGIG (reference sequence). The CDR3 extends over 14 amino acids. V lost 5 bases to trimming and J lost 8 bases; unmatched junction nucleotides: 7.

The rearrangement uses TRBV18 and TRBJ1-5, with 7 positions matching TRBD1. Germline assignment: CDR1 KGHSH and CDR2 LQKENI. The V gene end was trimmed by 6 bases and the J gene end by 6 bases; junction bases not matched to a gene: 14. This CDR3 is built from 16 residues. This CDR3 is CASSPNPQGNGQPQHF. For the CDR3, the DNA is TGTGCCAGCTCCCCGAACCCACAGGGGAACGGTCAGCCCCAGCATTTT.

CDR3 region: CASIPNHRNTGELFF. CDR3 DNA: TGTGCCAGCATCCCGAACCATAGAAACACCGGGGAGCTGTTTTTT. The V call is TRBV11-2, the J call TRBJ2-2; no reliable D call. The CDR3 is 15 amino acids. Trimming took 7 bases from V and 2 from J, leaving 14 bases between them. CDR1 and CDR2 (germline): SGHAT, FQNNGV.

The gene calls are TRBV15 and TRBJ2-1, with D hard to call. V lost 0 bases and J 3 bases, leaving 3 bases between the germline ends. Per the germline V gene, CDR1 is LNHNV and CDR2 is YYDKDF (reference sequence). The CDR3 runs 13 residues. The CDR3 spells CATSRDFYNEQFF. The CDR3 nucleotides read TGTGCCACCAGCAGAGACTTCTACAATGAGCAGTTCTTC.

The rearrangement uses TRBV5-6 and TRBJ2-5; 7 positions agree with TRBD2. This CDR3 has 16 residues. The junction had 13 bases not matched to a gene; V was cut back by 4 bases and J by 4 bases. Germline-derived CDR1 and CDR2 are SGHDT and YYEEEE. The CDR3 loop reads CASSGLERERGETQYF. In DNA form, the CDR3 reads TGTGCCAGCAGCGGGTTGGAACGGGAGCGGGGAGAGACCCAGTACTTC. The whole variable domain, remainder taken from reference TRBV5-6 and TRBJ2-5, is DAGVTQSPTHLIKTRGQQVTLRCSPKSGHDTVSWYQQALGQGPQFIFQYYEEEERQRGNFPDRFSGHQFPNYSSELNVNALLLGDSALYLCASSGLERERGETQYFGPGTRLLVL.

V gene TRBV25-1 combines with J gene TRBJ2-7; 8 nucleotides line up with TRBD2. Trimming removed 6 bases from V and 9 bases from J; junction bases left unmatched: 19. The CDR3 is made up of 16 amino acids. From germline, CDR1 is MGHDK and CDR2 SYGVNS. The CDR3 nucleotides are TGTGCCAGCAGCCTCGGGCGGGGGGCAGCTCTACGAGTGCAGTACTTC. Its translation: CASSLGRGAALRVQYF.

This chain connects TRBV29-1 to TRBJ1-2, with a weak D call TRBD1 (5 bases). The V and J ends lost 7 bases and 7 bases respectively, with 22 bases between them. Germline V gene sequence: CDR1 SQVTM, CDR2 ANQGSEA. This CDR3 contains 14 residues. The CDR3 loop reads CSAGTVVLGSGYTF. CDR3 bases: TGCAGCGCCGGGACTGTCGTCCTTGGGTCTGGCTACACCTTC.

For this clone: Other DNA sequences in the sample encode the same CDR3. J is TRBJ2-7 and V is TRBV14, with 11 bases fitting TRBD1. The CDR3 has 15 amino acids. The V segment lost 4 bases and the J segment 2 bases; nucleotides outside the gene matches: 4. The germline gives CDR1 SGHDN, CDR2 FVKESK. The CDR3 DNA reads as TGTGCCAGCAGCCTTCCGGGACAGGGGGCCTACGAGCAGTACTTC. Translating it yields CASSLPGQGAYEQYF.

CDR3 sequence (DNA): TGTGCCAGCAGCCACCAGGGTTCCTATGGCTACACCTTC. It codes for CASSHQGSYGYTF. V usage is TRBV5-8 and J usage is TRBJ1-2; weak D call: TRBD1 (5 bases). Trimming cost V 4 bases and J 4 bases, with 11 bases left between them. This CDR3 has 13 amino acids. Germline V gene lookup returns CDR1 SGHTS and CDR2 YDEGEE.

This rearrangement joins TRBV7-2 to TRBJ1-1; D unresolved. Germline-derived CDR1 and CDR2 are SGHTA and FQGNSA. V lost 5 bases, J lost 1 base, and 8 bases lay in between. The CDR3 consists of 13 residues. The CDR3 DNA is TGTGCCAGCAGCGCCGGGAGGAACACTGAAGCTTTCTTT. Its translation: CASSAGRNTEAFF.

The genes are TRBV30 and TRBJ1-1; 7 nucleotides line up with TRBD1. The V and J ends lost 3 bases and 3 bases, in that order; junction bases with no gene match: 10. Germline lookup yields CDR1 GTSNPN and CDR2 SVGIG (reference sequence). This CDR3 contains 15 residues. CDR3 sequence: CAWRAENRGYTEAFF. CDR3 sequence (DNA): TGTGCCTGGAGGGCCGAAAACAGGGGATACACTGAAGCTTTCTTT.

The chain joins TRBV28 to TRBJ1-5; 9 bases are a match to TRBD1. V lost 5 bases, J lost 2 bases, and 4 bases stayed unmatched. Germline CDR1 MDHEN, CDR2 SYDVKM. This CDR3 comprises 15 residues. Here the CDR3 DNA reads TGTGCCAGCAGTCTACAGGGGGCTCGCAATCAGCCCCAGCATTTT. This gives the protein CASSLQGARNQPQHF.

The chain employs TRBV7-2 and TRBJ2-1, with 12 bases matching TRBD2. The germline V gene encodes CDR1 SGHTA and CDR2 FQGNSA. The CDR3 sequence is 17 residues long. Trimming removed 6 bases from V and 0 bases from J; junction bases left unmatched: 6. The CDR3 loop is CASRTGLAGRSYNEQFF. The CDR3 coding sequence is TGTGCCAGCAGGACGGGACTAGCGGGCCGCTCCTACAATGAGCAGTTCTTC.

The J gene is TRBJ2-2, the V gene TRBV7-9; TRBD2 might be the D (5 bases). This CDR3 region has 16 residues. Germline V gives CDR1 SEHNR, CDR2 FQNEAQ (reference sequence). Between the trimmed V and J ends, which lost 2 bases and 1 base, there was a span of 11 bases. The CDR3 DNA follows: TGTGCCAGCAGCTTATTAGGCGGACTGAACACCGGGGAGCTGTTTTTT. This encodes CASSLLGGLNTGELFF.

The J gene is TRBJ1-2, the V gene TRBV30; tentatively, D is TRBD1 (6 bases). Trimming shortened V by 0 bases and J by 1 base, and 12 bases separated the two germline ends. Per germline, CDR1 GTSNPN and CDR2 SVGIG (reference sequence). This CDR3 has 15 amino acids. The CDR3, as DNA: TGTGCCTGGAGTGTACAGGGCACCCTTAACTATGGCTACACCTTC. Protein: CAWSVQGTLNYGYTF.

The V and J genes are TRBV5-1 and TRBJ2-2; the match to TRBD2 covers 12 bases. The V gene end was trimmed by 4 bases and the J gene end by 6 bases; junction bases not matched to a gene: 19. This CDR3 has 20 amino acids. CDR1 is SGHRS, CDR2 YFSETQ, per germline. Here the CDR3 DNA reads TGCGCCAGCAGCCACTTAAGTACTAGCGGGAGGCCCAGTAACGCCGGGGAGCTGTTTTTT. Translation: CASSHLSTSGRPSNAGELFF. Supplemented by reference TRBV5-1 and TRBJ2-2, the full variable domain reads KAGVTQTPRYLIKTRGQQVTLSCSPISGHRSVSWYQQTPGQGLQFLFEYFSETQRNKGNFPGRFSGRQFSNSRSEMNVSTLELGDSALYLCASSHLSTSGRPSNAGELFFGEGSRLTVL.

The chain uses TRBV18 and TRBJ2-1; TRBD1 aligns across 9 bases. From germline, CDR1 is KGHSH and CDR2 LQKENI. The CDR3 contains 15 residues. Germline trimming cut 3 bases from V and 6 bases from J; bases unmatched to any gene: 6. Written as DNA, the CDR3 is TGTGCCAGCTCACCCTGGGACAGGGTCATCAATGAGCAGTTCTTC. Protein sequence: CASSPWDRVINEQFF.

The chain combines TRBV5-6 with TRBJ2-7; a weak D match, TRBD1 (6 bases). Germline CDR1 and CDR2: SGHDT and YYEEEE. CDR3 length: 14 amino acids. V gave up 4 bases and J gave up 2 bases, with 13 bases separating them. CDR3 coding DNA: TGTGCCAGCAGCCCGCTTCCAGGGGCCTACGAGCAGTACTTC. Translated: CASSPLPGAYEQYF.

In its sample, this clone was seen once. The chain links TRBV30 to TRBJ2-7, with D possibly being TRBD2 (6 bases). The germline V and J ends were trimmed by 3 bases and 4 bases, with 10 bases remaining between them. The CDR3 has 12 residues. The germline CDR1 and CDR2 sequences are GTSNPN and SVGIG (reference sequence). DNA of the CDR3: TGTGCCTGGAGGGGTGGGACTTACGAGCAGTACTTC. Protein sequence: CAWRGGTYEQYF.

The genes are TRBV6-5 and TRBJ2-4, with a tentative D call TRBD2 (5 bases). With 7 bases removed from V and 6 bases from J, the gap between germline ends came to 10 bases. The germline gives CDR1 MNHEY, CDR2 SVGAGI. This CDR3 has 12 amino acids. This CDR3 is CASTNRGNIQYF. Written as DNA, the CDR3 is TGTGCCAGCACCAACCGGGGAAACATTCAGTACTTC.

This clone is a singleton in its sample. The chain uses TRBV6-5 and TRBJ2-7, with TRBD2 matching over 9 bases. Germline V CDR1 and CDR2: MNHEY, SVGAGI. CDR3 size: 14 residues. Trimming took 4 bases from V and 3 from J; bases not matched to a gene: 4. CDR3 coding DNA: TGTGCCAGCAGTTTGGGCGGGGGGGTCTACGAGCAGTACTTC. This encodes CASSLGGGVYEQYF.

The chain links TRBV5-1 to TRBJ1-2, with TRBD1 identical over 7 bases. V lost 6 bases and J lost 5; bases outside the gene matches: 10. Germline CDR1 is SGHRS and CDR2 is YFSETQ. The CDR3 spans 14 residues. The CDR3 DNA reads as TGCGCCAGCAAAAGGACAGGACCTCCGTATGGCTACACCTTC. Translated, it gives CASKRTGPPYGYTF.

The chain recombines TRBV11-3 with TRBJ2-2; 7 bases map to TRBD2. The CDR3 contains 17 residues. From germline, CDR1 is SGHNT and CDR2 YENEEA. The V gene end was trimmed by 4 bases and the J gene end by 5 bases; junction bases not matched to a gene: 13. The CDR3: CASSSSWGRARTGELFF. In DNA, the CDR3 is TGTGCCAGCAGCTCCTCCTGGGGGAGGGCCCGTACCGGGGAGCTGTTTTTT.

The chain employs TRBV5-1 and TRBJ1-3, with 11 bases fitting TRBD1. The CDR3 length is 17 residues. Germline V gene sequence: CDR1 SGHRS, CDR2 YFSETQ. The junction had 7 bases not matched to a gene; V was cut back by 4 bases and J by 1 base. The CDR3 nucleotides read TGCGCCAGCAGCCTGCGGACAGGGGGCTTGTCTGGAAACACCATATATTTT. This translates into CASSLRTGGLSGNTIYF.

The rearrangement uses TRBV7-9 and TRBJ2-3; 10 nucleotides align to TRBD2. The germline V gene has CDR1 SEHNR and CDR2 FQNEAQ (reference sequence). This CDR3 contains 16 residues. Germline trimming cut 0 bases from V and 4 bases from J; bases unmatched to any gene: 4. CDR3 in amino acids: CASSLAGLARADTQYF. CDR3 DNA sequence: TGTGCCAGCAGCTTAGCGGGACTAGCGAGAGCAGATACGCAGTATTTT. Full variable domain (outside the CDR3, taken from reference TRBV7-9 and TRBJ2-3): DTGVSQNPRHKITKRGQNVTFRCDPISEHNRLYWYRQTLGQGPEFLTYFQNEAQLEKSRLLSDRFSAERPKGSFSTLEIQRTEQGDSAMYLCASSLAGLARADTQYFGPGTRLTVL.

This sequence joins TRBV19 and TRBJ2-3; tentatively, D is TRBD2 (5 bases). The germline gives CDR1 LNHDA, CDR2 SQIVND (reference sequence). CDR3 size: 12 residues. Deletions cut 5 bases from V and 8 bases from J, with 11 bases between. CDR3 sequence: CASSAGLGTQYF. The CDR3 nucleotides read TGTGCCAGTAGTGCCGGACTGGGTACGCAGTATTTT.

This clone occurred a few times. The chain employs TRBV5-1 and TRBJ2-2; D not resolved. V gave up 5 bases and J gave up 3 bases, with 8 bases separating them. Per the germline V gene, CDR1 is SGHRS and CDR2 is YFSETQ. The CDR3 spans 13 residues. The CDR3 here is CASSHGDTGELFF. CDR3 sequence (DNA): TGCGCCAGCAGTCATGGAGACACCGGGGAGCTGTTTTTT. The full variable domain, rest sourced from reference TRBV5-1 and TRBJ2-2, is KAGVTQTPRYLIKTRGQQVTLSCSPISGHRSVSWYQQTPGQGLQFLFEYFSETQRNKGNFPGRFSGRQFSNSRSEMNVSTLELGDSALYLCASSHGDTGELFFGEGSRLTVL.

CDR3 sequence reads: CASSEEPSRRETQYF. The CDR3 bases are TGTGCCAGCAGTGAAGAACCCTCCCGGCGGGAGACCCAGTACTTC. This sequence joins TRBV6-1 and TRBJ2-5; D remains unclear. Germline V lookup: CDR1 MNHNS, CDR2 SASEGT. V was clipped by 1 base and J by 5 bases, with 14 bases between them. The CDR3 is made up of 15 amino acids.